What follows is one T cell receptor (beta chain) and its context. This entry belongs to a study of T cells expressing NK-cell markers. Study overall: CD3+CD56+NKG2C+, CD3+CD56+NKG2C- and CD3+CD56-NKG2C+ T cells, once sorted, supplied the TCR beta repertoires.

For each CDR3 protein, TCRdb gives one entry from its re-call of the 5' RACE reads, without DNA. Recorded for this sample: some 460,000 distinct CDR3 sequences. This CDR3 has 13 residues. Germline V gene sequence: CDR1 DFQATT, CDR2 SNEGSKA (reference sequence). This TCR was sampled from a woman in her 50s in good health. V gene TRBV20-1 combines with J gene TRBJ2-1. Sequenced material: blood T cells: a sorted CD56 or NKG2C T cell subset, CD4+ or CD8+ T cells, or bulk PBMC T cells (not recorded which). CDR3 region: CSARSVVRIEQFF.